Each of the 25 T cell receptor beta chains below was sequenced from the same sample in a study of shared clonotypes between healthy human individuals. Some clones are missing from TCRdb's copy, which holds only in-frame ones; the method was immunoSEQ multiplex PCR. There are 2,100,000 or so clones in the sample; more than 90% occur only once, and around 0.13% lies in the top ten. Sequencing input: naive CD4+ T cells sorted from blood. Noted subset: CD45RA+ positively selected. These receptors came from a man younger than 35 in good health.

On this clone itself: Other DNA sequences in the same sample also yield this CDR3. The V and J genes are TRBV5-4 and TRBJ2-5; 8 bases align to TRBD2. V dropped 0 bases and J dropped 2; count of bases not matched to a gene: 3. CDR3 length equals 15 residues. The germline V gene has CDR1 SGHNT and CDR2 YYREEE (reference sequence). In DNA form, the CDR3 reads TGTGCCAGCAGCTTGGGGACTAGCAGGCAAGAGACCCAGTACTTC. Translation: CASSLGTSRQETQYF.

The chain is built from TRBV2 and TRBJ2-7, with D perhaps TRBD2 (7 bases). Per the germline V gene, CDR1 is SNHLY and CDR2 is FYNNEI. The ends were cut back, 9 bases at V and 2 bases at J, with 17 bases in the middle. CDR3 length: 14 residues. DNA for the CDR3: TGTGCCAGTGGGAAGGGGGGGGCTCCCTACGAGCAGTACTTC. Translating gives CASGKGGAPYEQYF. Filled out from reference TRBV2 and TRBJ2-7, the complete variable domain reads EPEVTQTPSHQVTQMGQEVILRCVPISNHLYFYWYRQILGQKVEFLVSFYNNEISEKSEIFDDQFSVERPDGSNFTLKIRSTKLEDSAMYFCASGKGGAPYEQYFGPGTRLTVT.

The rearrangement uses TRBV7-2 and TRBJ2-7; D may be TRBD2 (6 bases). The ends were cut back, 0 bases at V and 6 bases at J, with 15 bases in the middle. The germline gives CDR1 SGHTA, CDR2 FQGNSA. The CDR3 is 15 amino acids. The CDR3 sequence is CASSLASGLSVEQYF. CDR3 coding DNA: TGTGCCAGCAGCTTAGCTAGCGGACTCTCGGTCGAGCAGTACTTC.

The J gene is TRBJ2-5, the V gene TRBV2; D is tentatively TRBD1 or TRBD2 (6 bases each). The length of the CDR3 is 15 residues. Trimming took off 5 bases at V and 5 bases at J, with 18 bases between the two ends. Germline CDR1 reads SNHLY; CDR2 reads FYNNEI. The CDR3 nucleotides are TGTGCCAGCAGTTCACAGGGCATAGCGGCTGAGACCCAGTACTTC. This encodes CASSSQGIAAETQYF.

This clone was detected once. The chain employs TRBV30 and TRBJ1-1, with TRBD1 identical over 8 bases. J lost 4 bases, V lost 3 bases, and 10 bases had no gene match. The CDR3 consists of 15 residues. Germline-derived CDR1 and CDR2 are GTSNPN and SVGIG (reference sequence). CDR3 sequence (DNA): TGTGCCTGGAGCGTCTATTCTACAGGGGGCACTGAAGCTTTCTTT. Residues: CAWSVYSTGGTEAFF.

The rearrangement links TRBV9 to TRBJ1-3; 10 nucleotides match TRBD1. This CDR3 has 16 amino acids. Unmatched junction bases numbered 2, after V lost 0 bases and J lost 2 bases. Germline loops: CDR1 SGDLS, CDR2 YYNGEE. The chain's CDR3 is CASSVDDRGPGNTIYF. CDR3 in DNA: TGTGCCAGCAGCGTAGACGACAGGGGGCCTGGAAACACCATATATTTT.

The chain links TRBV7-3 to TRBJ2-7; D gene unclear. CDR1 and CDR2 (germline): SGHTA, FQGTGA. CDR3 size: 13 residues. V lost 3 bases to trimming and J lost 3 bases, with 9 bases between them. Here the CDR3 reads CASSLNVYYEQYF. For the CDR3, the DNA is TGTGCCAGCAGCTTGAATGTGTACTACGAGCAGTACTTC.

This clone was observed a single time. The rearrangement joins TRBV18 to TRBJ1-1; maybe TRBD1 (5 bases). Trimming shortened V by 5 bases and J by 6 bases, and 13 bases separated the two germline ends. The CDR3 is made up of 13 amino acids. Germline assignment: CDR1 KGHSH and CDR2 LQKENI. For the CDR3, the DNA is TGTGCCAGCTCAAAACGGGGCGCGGCTGAAGCTTTCTTT. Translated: CASSKRGAAEAFF. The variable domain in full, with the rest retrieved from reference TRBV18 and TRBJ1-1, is NAGVMQNPRHLVRRRGQEARLRCSPMKGHSHVYWYRQLPEEGLKFMVYLQKENIIDESGMPKERFSAEFPKEGPSILRIQQVVRGDSAAYFCASSKRGAAEAFFGQGTRLTVV.

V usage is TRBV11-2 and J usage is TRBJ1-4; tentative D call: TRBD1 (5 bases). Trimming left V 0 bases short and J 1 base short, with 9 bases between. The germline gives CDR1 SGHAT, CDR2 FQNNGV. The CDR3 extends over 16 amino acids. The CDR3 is CASSLDVGLTNEKLFF. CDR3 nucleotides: TGTGCCAGCAGCTTAGATGTGGGGCTAACTAATGAAAAACTGTTTTTT.

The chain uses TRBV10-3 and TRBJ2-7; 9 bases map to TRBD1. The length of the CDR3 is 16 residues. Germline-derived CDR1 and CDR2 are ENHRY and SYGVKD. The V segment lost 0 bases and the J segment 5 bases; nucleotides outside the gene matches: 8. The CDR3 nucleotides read TGTGCCATCAGTGAGTCGAACAGGGGGCAAATAAACGAGCAGTACTTC. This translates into CAISESNRGQINEQYF.

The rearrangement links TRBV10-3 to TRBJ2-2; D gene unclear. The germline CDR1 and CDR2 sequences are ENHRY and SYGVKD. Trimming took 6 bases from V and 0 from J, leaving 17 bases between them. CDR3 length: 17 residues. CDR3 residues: CAIRIDGAPTNTGELFF. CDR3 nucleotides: TGTGCCATCAGGATTGATGGCGCTCCTACGAACACCGGGGAGCTGTTTTTT.

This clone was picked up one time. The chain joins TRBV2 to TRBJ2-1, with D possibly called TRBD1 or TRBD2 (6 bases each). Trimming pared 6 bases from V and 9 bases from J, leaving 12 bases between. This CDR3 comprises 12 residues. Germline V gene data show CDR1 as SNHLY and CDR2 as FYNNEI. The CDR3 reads CASSIQGLEQFF. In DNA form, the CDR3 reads TGTGCCAGCAGCATACAGGGACTTGAGCAGTTCTTC.

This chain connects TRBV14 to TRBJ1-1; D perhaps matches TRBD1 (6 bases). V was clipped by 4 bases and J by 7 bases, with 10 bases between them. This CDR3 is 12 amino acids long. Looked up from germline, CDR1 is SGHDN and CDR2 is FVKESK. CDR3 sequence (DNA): TGTGCCAGCAGCCCTAGGGGGGGTGAAGCTTTCTTT. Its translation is CASSPRGGEAFF.

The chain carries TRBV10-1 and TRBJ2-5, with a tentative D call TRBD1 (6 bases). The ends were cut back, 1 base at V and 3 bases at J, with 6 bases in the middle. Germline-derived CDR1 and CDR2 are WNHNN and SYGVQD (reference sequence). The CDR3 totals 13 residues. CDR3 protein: CASSEYREETQYF. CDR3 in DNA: TGCGCCAGCAGTGAGTACAGGGAAGAGACCCAGTACTTC.

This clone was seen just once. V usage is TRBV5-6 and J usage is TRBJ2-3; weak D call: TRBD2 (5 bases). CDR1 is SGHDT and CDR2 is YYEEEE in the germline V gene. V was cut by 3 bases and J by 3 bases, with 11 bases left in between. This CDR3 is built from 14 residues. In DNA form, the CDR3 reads TGTGCCAGCAGCTACTCCGGGGTAACAGATACGCAGTATTTT. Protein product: CASSYSGVTDTQYF. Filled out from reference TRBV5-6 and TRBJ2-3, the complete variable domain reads DAGVTQSPTHLIKTRGQQVTLRCSPKSGHDTVSWYQQALGQGPQFIFQYYEEEERQRGNFPDRFSGHQFPNYSSELNVNALLLGDSALYLCASSYSGVTDTQYFGPGTRLTVL.

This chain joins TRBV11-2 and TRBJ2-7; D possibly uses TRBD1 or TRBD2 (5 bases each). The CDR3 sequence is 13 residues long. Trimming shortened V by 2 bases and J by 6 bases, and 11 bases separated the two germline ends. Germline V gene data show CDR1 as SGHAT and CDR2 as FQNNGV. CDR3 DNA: TGTGCCAGCAGCTTACGGGGCCTGCTCGAGCAGTACTTC. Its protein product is CASSLRGLLEQYF.

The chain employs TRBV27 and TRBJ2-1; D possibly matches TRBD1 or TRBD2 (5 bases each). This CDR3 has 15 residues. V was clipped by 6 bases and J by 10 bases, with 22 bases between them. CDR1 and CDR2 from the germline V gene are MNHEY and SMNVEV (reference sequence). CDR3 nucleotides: TGTGCCAGCAGACCCAGGGCCCGGCGAGGGGCAGAGCAGTTCTTC. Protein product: CASRPRARRGAEQFF.

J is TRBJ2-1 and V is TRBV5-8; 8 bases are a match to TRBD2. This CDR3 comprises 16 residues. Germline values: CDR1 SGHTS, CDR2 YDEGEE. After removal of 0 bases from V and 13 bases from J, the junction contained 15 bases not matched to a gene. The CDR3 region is CASSLEGGGPSLVQFF. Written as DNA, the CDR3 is TGTGCCAGCAGCTTGGAGGGCGGGGGGCCCTCCCTAGTCCAGTTCTTC.

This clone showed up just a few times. CDR3 protein: CASTTGAGRNSPLHF. The DNA of the CDR3 is TGTGCCAGCACGACAGGGGCTGGGCGTAATTCACCCCTCCACTTT. The chain is built from TRBV2 and TRBJ1-6, with 8 positions matching TRBD1. CDR3 length equals 15 residues. The J segment lost 6 bases and the V segment lost 7 bases, leaving 8 bases of the junction unmatched. Germline CDR1 SNHLY, CDR2 FYNNEI.

The CDR3 nucleotides read TGTGCCAGCAGCTTGGTGGCAGGGCAAGGCTACACCTTC. It codes for CASSLVAGQGYTF. V is TRBV5-6 and J is TRBJ1-2; D might be TRBD1 (5 bases). V lost 0 bases to trimming and J lost 8 bases, with 11 bases between them. There are 13 residues in the CDR3. Per the germline V gene, CDR1 is SGHDT and CDR2 is YYEEEE.

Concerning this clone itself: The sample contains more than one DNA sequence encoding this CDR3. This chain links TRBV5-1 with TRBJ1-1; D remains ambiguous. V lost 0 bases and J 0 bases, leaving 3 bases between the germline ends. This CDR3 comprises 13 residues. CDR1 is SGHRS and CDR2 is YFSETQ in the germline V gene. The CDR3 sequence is CASSLDMNTEAFF. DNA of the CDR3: TGCGCCAGCAGCTTGGATATGAACACTGAAGCTTTCTTT.

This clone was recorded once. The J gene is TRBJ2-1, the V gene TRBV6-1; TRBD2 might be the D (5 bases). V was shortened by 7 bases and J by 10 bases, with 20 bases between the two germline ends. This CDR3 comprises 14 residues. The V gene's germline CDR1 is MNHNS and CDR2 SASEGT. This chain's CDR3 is CASTGYTLTMEQFF. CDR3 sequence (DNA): TGTGCCAGCACGGGATATACCCTTACAATGGAGCAGTTCTTC.

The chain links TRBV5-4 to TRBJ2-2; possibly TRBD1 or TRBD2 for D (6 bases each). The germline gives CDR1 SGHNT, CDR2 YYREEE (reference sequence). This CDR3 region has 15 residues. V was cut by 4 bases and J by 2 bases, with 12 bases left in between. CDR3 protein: CASSGGGLNTGELFF. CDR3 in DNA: TGTGCCAGCAGCGGAGGGGGACTTAACACCGGGGAGCTGTTTTTT.

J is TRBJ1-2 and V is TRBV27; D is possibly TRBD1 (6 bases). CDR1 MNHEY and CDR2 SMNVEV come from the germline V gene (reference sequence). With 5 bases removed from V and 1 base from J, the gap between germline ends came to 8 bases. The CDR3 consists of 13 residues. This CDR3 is CASSTDSNYGYTF. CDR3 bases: TGTGCCAGCAGTACGGACAGTAACTATGGCTACACCTTC.

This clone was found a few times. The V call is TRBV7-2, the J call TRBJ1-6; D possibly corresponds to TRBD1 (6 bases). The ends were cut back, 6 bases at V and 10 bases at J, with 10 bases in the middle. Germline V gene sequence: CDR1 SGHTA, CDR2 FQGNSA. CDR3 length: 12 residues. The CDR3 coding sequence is TGTGCCAGCAGGAGGGGGGACTCACCCCTCCACTTT. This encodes CASRRGDSPLHF. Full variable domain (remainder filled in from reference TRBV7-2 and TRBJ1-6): GAGVSQSPSNKVTEKGKDVELRCDPISGHTALYWYRQSLGQGLEFLIYFQGNSAPDKSGLPSDRFSAERTGGSVSTLTIQRTQQEDSAVYLCASRRGDSPLHFGNGTRLTVT.